A selection of T cell receptor beta chains follows, all from one sample in a study of neurological immune-mediated disorders. TCRdb re-derived calls from the 5' RACE reads in MiXCR, one entry per CDR3 protein. Of fewer than 35,000 distinct CDR3 sequences in the sample, about an eighth were seen once. Sample: PBMCs. The receptors were gathered from a middle-aged woman in good health. The CDR3 runs from the conserved cysteine through the conserved F or W. A D gene is named only where the DNA matches it firmly. Only some rows state a clone size, as once, few, many or a class for expanded clones.

D	size	V	J	length	CDR3	DNA
.	many	TRBV6-5	TRBJ2-5	15	CASSYSSGHGETQYF	TGTGCCAGCAGTTACTCGAGCGGCCACGGGGAGACCCAGTACTTC
TRBD1	many	TRBV30	TRBJ1-1	13	CAWSNTGGAEAFF	TGTGCCTGGAGTAACACAGGGGGGGCTGAAGCTTTCTTT
TRBD1	many	TRBV6-2/TRBV6-3	TRBJ1-5	13	CATRGQRNQPQHF	TGTGCCACCCGGGGACAGCGCAATCAGCCCCAGCATTTT
.	many	TRBV29-1	TRBJ2-7	13	CSVEDGGAYEQYF	TGCAGCGTTGAAGACGGGGGAGCCTACGAGCAGTACTTC
.	.	TRBV12-3/TRBV12-4	TRBJ1-5	13	CASSLSLDQPQHF	TGTGCCAGCAGTTTATCCTTGGATCAGCCCCAGCATTTT
TRBD1	many	TRBV6-1	TRBJ1-1	15	CASSEVGQVNTEAFF	TGTGCCAGCAGTGAAGTAGGACAGGTCAACACTGAAGCTTTCTTT
.	many	TRBV5-1	TRBJ1-5	13	CASSLEGGQPQHF	TGCGCCAGCAGCTTGGAAGGCGGACAGCCCCAGCATTTT
.	many	TRBV6-1	TRBJ1-6	18	CASSEARSGAAAGSPLHF	TGTGCCAGCAGTGAAGCGCGATCCGGGGCCGCCGCGGGTTCACCCCTCCACTTT
.	.	TRBV18	TRBJ1-5	16	CASSPNPWDSNQPQHF	TGTGCCAGCTCACCAAATCCCTGGGATAGCAATCAGCCCCAGCATTTT
.	many	TRBV5-6	TRBJ1-5	15	CASSFSPKYNQPQHF	TGTGCCAGCAGCTTTTCTCCGAAATACAATCAGCCCCAGCATTTT
.	many	TRBV5-1	TRBJ2-7	14	CASSLSRGSDEQYF	TGCGCCAGCAGCTTGAGCAGGGGTTCTGACGAGCAGTACTTC
.	many	TRBV12-3/TRBV12-4	TRBJ1-3	12	CASSLWVNTIYF	TGTGCCAGCAGCTTGTGGGTAAACACCATATATTTT
.	few	TRBV13	TRBJ1-1	16	CASSLRSGNTNTEAFF	TGTGCCAGCAGCTTAAGGTCAGGGAATACGAACACTGAAGCTTTCTTT
.	many	TRBV21-1	TRBJ1-2	15	CASSKEVATSGGYTF	TGTGCCAGCAGCAAAGAGGTCGCGACTTCTGGAGGCTACACCTTC
.	medium-sized	TRBV7-2	TRBJ2-5	13	CASRLSGGGTQYF	TGTGCCAGCAGGCTTTCAGGGGGGGGGACCCAGTACTTC
.	many	TRBV9	TRBJ1-3	15	CASSVGWGTGNTIYF	TGTGCCAGCAGCGTGGGATGGGGTACTGGAAACACCATATATTTT
TRBD1	few	TRBV9	TRBJ1-2	14	CASSVGGGEDGYTF	TGTGCCAGCAGCGTAGGAGGGGGCGAAGATGGCTACACCTTC
TRBD2	many	TRBV5-6	TRBJ2-5	18	CASSHGTSGRSSQETQYF	TGTGCCAGCAGCCACGGGACTAGCGGGAGGTCGTCCCAAGAGACCCAGTACTTC
.	many	TRBV6-6	TRBJ1-1	14	CASSYESMNTEAFF	TGTGCCAGCAGTTACGAGAGCATGAACACTGAAGCTTTCTTT
TRBD1	many	TRBV5-1	TRBJ1-2	15	CASSFGTGPFYGYTF	TGCGCCAGCAGCTTCGGGACAGGGCCTTTCTATGGCTACACCTTC